The 14 T cell receptor beta chains below all came from one sample that was sequenced in a study of blood T cell repertoires in COVID-19. Sequenced by immunoSEQ multiplex PCR; TCRdb stores in-frame clones only, minus some. Of approximately 210,000 clones in the sample, roughly nine tenths were seen once. Sequencing used peripheral blood. The receptors here all came from a man between 35 and 55 years old with acute or convalescent COVID-19.

This sequence joins TRBV5-1 and TRBJ2-1, with TRBD2 as a possible D gene (6 bases). Germline V CDR1 and CDR2: SGHRS, YFSETQ. This CDR3 has 16 amino acids. Trimming removed 4 bases at V and 7 bases at J, with 21 bases between. For the CDR3, the DNA is TGCGCCAGCAGCGAGACGGACTGGAGGGTAGGGAATGAGCAGTTCTTC. This gives the protein CASSETDWRVGNEQFF.

This clone was seen only once. The gene calls are TRBV5-4 and TRBJ1-6; a weak D match, TRBD1 (6 bases). Germline CDR1 reads SGHNT; CDR2 reads YYREEE (reference sequence). The CDR3 covers 15 residues. Trimming stripped 5 bases from V and 4 bases from J, with 13 bases between. This CDR3 is CASSPDQGYNSPLHF. In DNA, the CDR3 is TGTGCCAGCAGTCCAGATCAGGGGTATAATTCACCCCTCCACTTT. Looking up the rest from reference TRBV5-4 and TRBJ1-6 gives the full variable domain: ETGVTQSPTHLIKTRGQQVTLRCSSQSGHNTVSWYQQALGQGPQFIFQYYREEENGRGNFPPRFSGLQFPNYSSELNVNALELDDSALYLCASSPDQGYNSPLHFGNGTRLTVT.

The chain couples TRBV27 to TRBJ2-5; the match to TRBD2 covers 10 bases. V lost 7 bases, J lost 5 bases, and 10 bases stayed unmatched. CDR1 is MNHEY, CDR2 SMNVEV, per germline (reference sequence). This CDR3 region has 15 residues. The CDR3 sequence is CASTKREGRLETQYF. CDR3 sequence (DNA): TGTGCCAGCACAAAGCGGGAGGGCCGGTTGGAGACCCAGTACTTC.

The V and J genes are TRBV19 and TRBJ2-2, with a possible D match to TRBD1 (5 bases). V gave up 5 bases and J gave up 4 bases, with 17 bases separating them. The germline V gene has CDR1 LNHDA and CDR2 SQIVND (reference sequence). The CDR3 runs to 16 residues. CDR3 in amino acids: CASSGRQGASTGELFF. As DNA, the CDR3 is TGTGCCAGTAGTGGCCGACAAGGGGCAAGCACCGGGGAGCTGTTTTTT.

This clone showed up just once. The genes are TRBV7-3 and TRBJ2-5; a possible D gene is TRBD2 (7 bases). V gave up 2 bases and J gave up 1 base, with 11 bases separating them. This CDR3 spans 15 amino acids. CDR1 is SGHTA, CDR2 FQGTGA, per germline. CDR3 in amino acids: CASSLGGGVQETQYF. CDR3 DNA: TGTGCCAGCAGCTTAGGAGGGGGGGTCCAAGAGACCCAGTACTTC. The variable domain in full, with the rest retrieved from reference TRBV7-3 and TRBJ2-5, is GAGVSQTPSNKVTEKGKYVELRCDPISGHTALYWYRQSLGQGPEFLIYFQGTGAADDSGLPNDRFFAVRPEGSVSTLKIQRTERGDSAVYLCASSLGGGVQETQYFGPGTRLLVL.

This chain joins TRBV28 and TRBJ2-7; no firm D call. The CDR3 has 12 amino acids. V was pared by 0 bases and J by 4 bases, with 4 bases between. The V gene's germline CDR1 is MDHEN and CDR2 SYDVKM. CDR3 amino acids: CASSLWEYEQYF. DNA for the CDR3: TGTGCCAGCAGTTTATGGGAGTACGAGCAGTACTTC.

The chain links TRBV5-1 to TRBJ2-7; TRBD1 might be the D (5 bases). Trimming took 0 bases from V and 3 from J, leaving 7 bases between them. Germline V CDR1 and CDR2: SGHRS, YFSETQ. The CDR3 consists of 13 residues. CDR3 nucleotide sequence: TGCGCCAGCAGCTTGGAAGGGGTCTACGAGCAGTACTTC. This gives the protein CASSLEGVYEQYF.

At least ten counts were recorded for this clone. V usage is TRBV4-2 and J usage is TRBJ2-1; TRBD2 matches 11 bases. The CDR3 is made up of 18 amino acids. Germline CDR1 LGHNA, CDR2 YNFKEQ. The V segment lost 4 bases and the J segment 6 bases; nucleotides outside the gene matches: 14. DNA for the CDR3: TGTGCCAGCAGCCGCGCTGCGCGGGGGCTAGCGGGAGGCAATGAGCAGTTCTTC. Translation gives CASSRAARGLAGGNEQFF.

This clone turned up a few times. The chain has TRBV10-3 and TRBJ1-3; TRBD1 aligns across 7 bases. V trimming: 4 bases; J trimming: 0 bases; junction bases outside the gene matches: 3. The CDR3 contains 15 residues. In germline, CDR1 is ENHRY, CDR2 SYGVKD. Here the CDR3 DNA reads TGTGCCATCAGTGCAGACAGGGCCTCTGGAAACACCATATATTTT. The encoded protein is CAISADRASGNTIYF.

The CDR3 nucleotides are TGTGCCACCACCAGGGGCGGGGGCACAGATACGCAGTATTTT. Its protein product is CATTRGGGTDTQYF. The chain recombines TRBV15 with TRBJ2-3; perhaps D is TRBD1 or TRBD2 (6 bases each). The CDR3 sequence is 14 residues long. V was pared by 7 bases and J by 1 base, with 12 bases between. Germline V gives CDR1 LNHNV, CDR2 YYDKDF (reference sequence).

This rearrangement joins TRBV7-2 to TRBJ2-3; 9 nucleotides align to TRBD1. This CDR3 spans 15 amino acids. The V and J ends lost 5 bases and 6 bases, in that order; junction bases with no gene match: 9. From germline, CDR1 is SGHTA and CDR2 FQGNSA. In nucleotides, the CDR3 is TGTGCCAGCAGCGAAGGACAGGGGTTTTGGGATACGCAGTATTTT. Protein product: CASSEGQGFWDTQYF.

The table lists this clone with a count of one. V and J are TRBV5-4 and TRBJ2-1; 7 positions agree with TRBD2. This CDR3 has 16 residues. CDR1 SGHNT and CDR2 YYREEE come from the germline V gene (reference sequence). Unmatched junction bases numbered 6, after V lost 3 bases and J lost 0 bases. CDR3 sequence (DNA): TGTGCCAGCAGCTCGGCCGGGAGGCGCTCCTACAATGAGCAGTTCTTC. Amino acid sequence: CASSSAGRRSYNEQFF.

CDR3 sequence (DNA): TGTGCCACCAGTGATTCGCGCTCTGGGGCCAACGTCCTGACTTTC. Its protein product is CATSDSRSGANVLTF. The chain employs TRBV24-1 and TRBJ2-6; no reliable D call. In germline, CDR1 is KGHDR, CDR2 SFDVKD. The CDR3 loop spans 15 amino acids. V was trimmed by 2 bases and J by 0 bases, leaving 4 bases between them.

This clone was observed once. This sequence joins TRBV19 and TRBJ1-1; possibly TRBD1 for D (5 bases). CDR1 LNHDA and CDR2 SQIVND come from the germline V gene (reference sequence). Trimming cost V 3 bases and J 8 bases, with 10 bases left between them. The length of the CDR3 is 12 residues. The CDR3, as DNA: TGTGCCAGTAGTATTGGGACTCGGGAAGCTTTCTTT. Its translation: CASSIGTREAFF.